A single sample is the source of the 29 T cell receptor beta chains below, sequenced in a study of T cell changes during pregnancy in multiple sclerosis. Profiling relied on immunoSEQ multiplex PCR, and the TCRdb table lists in-frame clones only, not all of them. The sample carries some 31,000 clones, around 92% recorded once. Sequenced here: CD8+ T cells from peripheral blood mononuclear cells, sampled in the second trimester of pregnancy. These receptors were obtained from a female donor in good health, enrolled as a control in a pregnancy study.

The chain has TRBV6-6 and TRBJ2-2, with a weak D call TRBD1 (6 bases). V lost 5 bases and J 7 bases, leaving 17 bases between the germline ends. This CDR3 region has 15 residues. Germline V gives CDR1 MNHNY, CDR2 SVGAGI (reference sequence). CDR3 sequence: CASSVTVGGGGELFF. The CDR3 DNA is TGTGCCAGCAGTGTGACAGTTGGGGGCGGCGGGGAGCTGTTTTTT.

V usage is TRBV30 and J usage is TRBJ2-4, with TRBD2 as a possible D gene (5 bases). CDR3 length: 16 amino acids. Germline V gene sequence: CDR1 GTSNPN, CDR2 SVGIG (reference sequence). V dropped 0 bases and J dropped 0 bases, with 12 bases sitting between them. The CDR3 sequence is CAWSVLRDLAKNIQYF. The DNA of the CDR3 is TGTGCCTGGAGTGTATTGAGGGATCTAGCCAAAAACATTCAGTACTTC.

This rearrangement joins TRBV27 to TRBJ2-2, with 10 bases aligning to TRBD1. Germline loops: CDR1 MNHEY, CDR2 SMNVEV (reference sequence). J lost 5 bases, V lost 4 bases, and 7 bases had no gene match. The CDR3 length is 16 residues. This CDR3 is CASSSGTGVHTGELFF. CDR3 DNA sequence: TGTGCCAGCAGTTCCGGGACAGGGGTCCATACCGGGGAGCTGTTTTTT.

V gene TRBV4-3 combines with J gene TRBJ1-3; 8 bases map to TRBD1. CDR3 length: 17 residues. The trim removed 1 base at V and 2 bases at J, leaving 7 bases unmatched. CDR1 is LGHNA and CDR2 is YSLEER in the germline V gene. The CDR3 DNA sequence: TGCGCCAGCAGCCAAGGGGTAGCAGGGGGCGCTGGAAACACCATATATTTT. Residues: CASSQGVAGGAGNTIYF.

CDR3 sequence: CASSPWTATPNSPLHF. DNA of the CDR3: TGCGCCAGCAGCCCGTGGACAGCAACCCCTAATTCACCCCTCCACTTT. V and J are TRBV5-1 and TRBJ1-6, with D perhaps matching TRBD1 (6 bases). CDR3 length: 16 residues. Trimming took off 4 bases at V and 6 bases at J, with 17 bases between the two ends. Germline-derived CDR1 and CDR2 are SGHRS and YFSETQ.

This rearrangement joins TRBV2 to TRBJ2-2, with a tentative D call TRBD2 (6 bases). V gave up 8 bases and J gave up 5 bases, with 18 bases separating them. Germline V lookup: CDR1 SNHLY, CDR2 FYNNEI. The CDR3 totals 15 residues. As DNA, the CDR3 is TGTGCCAGCGACCGCGGCCAGGGAGGAACCGGGGAGCTGTTTTTT. Encoded protein: CASDRGQGGTGELFF.

The V and J genes are TRBV7-2 and TRBJ2-1; no clear D gene. The CDR3 is 13 amino acids. Trimming took 5 bases from V and 1 from J, leaving 6 bases between them. Per the germline V gene, CDR1 is SGHTA and CDR2 is FQGNSA. CDR3: CASSPTSYNEQFF. CDR3 in DNA: TGTGCCAGCAGCCCAACATCCTACAATGAGCAGTTCTTC.

This chain joins TRBV14 and TRBJ1-3; D is unclear. CDR3 length: 15 residues. Trimming took off 5 bases at V and 4 bases at J, with 15 bases between the two ends. Germline-derived CDR1 and CDR2 are SGHDN and FVKESK. CDR3 loop: CASSDTPSSGNTIYF. The CDR3 DNA reads as TGTGCCAGCAGCGACACACCAAGTTCCGGAAACACCATATATTTT.

This clone came up a few times. V is TRBV6-4 and J is TRBJ2-2; D remains ambiguous. The CDR3 has 13 residues. The V gene's germline CDR1 is MRHNA and CDR2 SNTAGT. V was pared by 3 bases and J by 4 bases, with 6 bases between. Here the CDR3 reads CASSDSTTGELFF. The CDR3 region has the DNA TGTGCCAGCAGTGATAGTACCACCGGGGAGCTGTTTTTT.

This chain links TRBV5-4 with TRBJ2-7; 8 positions agree with TRBD1. The CDR3 loop spans 17 amino acids. J gave up 0 bases and V 3 bases, and 11 bases lay outside the gene matches. CDR1 SGHNT and CDR2 YYREEE come from the germline V gene (reference sequence). CDR3 region: CASSSNTRTGSSYEQYF. CDR3 nucleotide sequence: TGTGCCAGCAGCTCCAATACCCGGACAGGGAGCTCCTACGAGCAGTACTTC.

V gene TRBV9 combines with J gene TRBJ2-3; 7 nucleotides match TRBD1. The CDR3 totals 15 residues. V was pared by 6 bases and J by 10 bases, with 17 bases of the junction left unmatched. Germline V gene data show CDR1 as SGDLS and CDR2 as YYNGEE. This CDR3 reads CASNPHTGASYPQYF. The CDR3 DNA sequence: TGTGCCAGCAACCCTCATACAGGGGCCTCTTACCCGCAGTATTTT.

The V call is TRBV7-9, the J call TRBJ1-2; D gene unclear. The CDR3 sequence is 15 residues long. CDR1 SEHNR and CDR2 FQNEAQ come from the germline V gene (reference sequence). V lost 5 bases and J lost 1, with 14 bases in between. For the CDR3, the DNA is TGTGCCAGCAGCGGGTTGGAGGGAGATAACTATGGCTACACCTTC. It codes for CASSGLEGDNYGYTF. Drawing the rest from reference TRBV7-9 and TRBJ1-2, the complete variable domain is DTGVSQNPRHKITKRGQNVTFRCDPISEHNRLYWYRQTLGQGPEFLTYFQNEAQLEKSRLLSDRFSAERPKGSFSTLEIQRTEQGDSAMYLCASSGLEGDNYGYTFGSGTRLTVV.

V is TRBV29-1 and J is TRBJ1-4; D possibly corresponds to TRBD1 (5 bases). Trimming took off 5 bases at V and 4 bases at J, with 11 bases between the two ends. Germline-derived CDR1 and CDR2 are SQVTM and ANQGSEA. The CDR3 consists of 13 residues. The CDR3 reads CSVWGGNNEKLFF. The CDR3 bases are TGCAGCGTTTGGGGGGGTAATAATGAAAAACTGTTTTTT.

V gene TRBV30 combines with J gene TRBJ1-5, with no clear D. Germline lookup yields CDR1 GTSNPN and CDR2 SVGIG (reference sequence). CDR3 length: 14 residues. The ends were cut back, 4 bases at V and 5 bases at J, with 15 bases in the middle. The DNA for the CDR3 is TGTGCCTGGACGGAGGGCGTCGGGCATCAGCCCCAGCATTTT. This encodes CAWTEGVGHQPQHF.

The J gene is TRBJ1-1, the V gene TRBV12-5; D remains ambiguous. The CDR3 is 19 amino acids. Deletions cut 3 bases from V and 6 bases from J, with 29 bases between. Germline CDR1 is LGHNT and CDR2 is FRNRAP. CDR3 loop: CASGLSPSYQGQEDAEAFF. The CDR3 nucleotides read TGTGCTAGTGGTTTAAGTCCCTCCTACCAAGGTCAGGAGGATGCTGAAGCTTTCTTT.

V usage is TRBV7-8 and J usage is TRBJ2-7, with 8 bases that match TRBD1. Germline CDR1 SGHVS, CDR2 FQNEAQ. CDR3 length: 14 residues. Germline trimming cut 5 bases from V and 2 bases from J; bases unmatched to any gene: 5. CDR3 in amino acids: CASSPTGGAYEQYF. DNA for the CDR3: TGTGCCAGCAGCCCCACAGGGGGAGCCTACGAGCAGTACTTC.

The rearrangement uses TRBV30 and TRBJ2-3; D is unclear. The CDR3 is 15 residues long. The germline gives CDR1 GTSNPN, CDR2 SVGIG (reference sequence). The V and J ends lost 3 bases and 0 bases respectively, with 13 bases between them. Written as DNA, the CDR3 is TGTGCCTGGAGCCGAGTATCTACTAGCACAGATACGCAGTATTTT. It codes for CAWSRVSTSTDTQYF.

V is TRBV19 and J is TRBJ1-2; D remains unclear. The CDR3 totals 11 residues. Germline-derived CDR1 and CDR2 are LNHDA and SQIVND (reference sequence). V was trimmed by 1 base and J by 7 bases, leaving 4 bases between them. The CDR3 DNA is TGTGCCAGTAGTATAGGGGCTGGCTACACCTTC. Protein: CASSIGAGYTF.

Here the CDR3 DNA reads TGTGCCAGCAGCTTAAACCGCGGGGGAACGAACACTGAAGCTTTCTTT. It translates to CASSLNRGGTNTEAFF. V and J are TRBV5-5 and TRBJ1-1; the D gene is possibly TRBD1 (5 bases). The CDR3 runs 16 residues. Germline lookup yields CDR1 SGHKS and CDR2 YYEKEE (reference sequence). V dropped 2 bases and J dropped 1 base, with 15 bases sitting between them.

The chain is built from TRBV5-8 and TRBJ2-3; D is perhaps TRBD1 (6 bases). The V end was cut by 2 bases, the J end by 4 bases, with 14 bases between. CDR1 and CDR2 (germline): SGHTS, YDEGEE. The CDR3 is 15 residues long. The chain's CDR3 is CASSFEQGLADTQYF. CDR3 in DNA: TGTGCCAGCAGCTTTGAACAGGGCCTGGCAGATACGCAGTATTTT.

V is TRBV27 and J is TRBJ1-5; 7 nucleotides match TRBD1. The V segment lost 8 bases and the J segment 1 base; nucleotides outside the gene matches: 2. This CDR3 contains 13 residues. In germline, CDR1 is MNHEY, CDR2 SMNVEV (reference sequence). This CDR3 reads CASRQGSNQPQHF. CDR3 sequence (DNA): TGTGCCAGCCGACAGGGAAGCAATCAGCCCCAGCATTTT.

The rearrangement joins TRBV7-6 to TRBJ2-1; 9 positions match TRBD2. Per germline, CDR1 SGHVS and CDR2 FNYEAQ. The CDR3 spans 17 residues. V lost 4 bases to trimming and J lost 4 bases; unmatched junction nucleotides: 11. The CDR3 loop reads CASSSLGLAGIYNEQFF. For the CDR3, the DNA is TGTGCCAGCAGCTCACTGGGGCTAGCGGGGATTTACAATGAGCAGTTCTTC.

The rearrangement links TRBV5-1 to TRBJ1-2, with 9 bases identical to TRBD1. The CDR3 extends over 14 amino acids. V shed 4 bases and J 6 bases; nucleotides not matched to a gene: 7. Per the germline V gene, CDR1 is SGHRS and CDR2 is YFSETQ. CDR3 amino acids: CASSQRQGGHGYTF. In DNA form, the CDR3 reads TGCGCCAGCAGCCAACGACAGGGGGGTCATGGCTACACCTTC.

The V and J genes are TRBV13 and TRBJ2-1; 9 bases line up with TRBD1. Germline V gene lookup returns CDR1 PRHDT and CDR2 FYEKMQ (reference sequence). The CDR3 is 14 residues long. With V trimmed by 5 bases and J by 5 bases, 4 bases remained unmatched. CDR3 loop: CASSARTGDNEQFF. DNA of the CDR3: TGTGCCAGCAGCGCCCGGACAGGGGACAATGAGCAGTTCTTC.

This chain connects TRBV5-6 to TRBJ2-1, with 8 bases matching TRBD2. CDR1 is SGHDT and CDR2 is YYEEEE in the germline V gene. The V segment lost 0 bases and the J segment 3 bases; nucleotides outside the gene matches: 5. This CDR3 is 16 amino acids long. The CDR3 DNA reads TGTGCCAGCAGCTTGGTTGCGGGGGGCCTCTACAATGAGCAGTTCTTC. This translates into CASSLVAGGLYNEQFF.

The chain is built from TRBV6-4 and TRBJ1-2, with TRBD1 matching over 8 bases. With V trimmed by 0 bases and J by 5 bases, 11 bases remained unmatched. This CDR3 is 17 amino acids long. Germline lookup yields CDR1 MRHNA and CDR2 SNTAGT. The CDR3 sequence is CASSDSGQGAPWYGYTF. CDR3 nucleotide sequence: TGTGCCAGCAGTGACTCAGGGCAGGGGGCGCCTTGGTATGGCTACACCTTC.

The V and J genes are TRBV20-1 and TRBJ2-2; 9 bases map to TRBD2. The CDR3 loop spans 11 amino acids. Germline CDR1 DFQATT, CDR2 SNEGSKA (reference sequence). Germline trimming cut 7 bases from V and 6 bases from J; bases unmatched to any gene: 0. The CDR3 region is CSGLAAGELFF. In nucleotides, the CDR3 is TGCAGTGGACTAGCGGCCGGGGAGCTGTTTTTT.

This rearrangement joins TRBV19 to TRBJ2-7; 7 bases fit TRBD1. Unmatched junction bases numbered 7, after V lost 3 bases and J lost 5 bases. Germline values: CDR1 LNHDA, CDR2 SQIVND (reference sequence). The CDR3 contains 14 residues. CDR3 protein: CASSMRDRVDEQYF. In DNA form, the CDR3 reads TGTGCCAGTAGTATGAGAGACAGGGTGGACGAGCAGTACTTC.

V usage is TRBV4-3 and J usage is TRBJ2-7; maybe TRBD2 (6 bases). This CDR3 has 15 residues. With 1 base removed from V and 6 bases from J, the gap between germline ends came to 16 bases. Germline CDR1 and CDR2: LGHNA and YSLEER. The CDR3 nucleotides read TGCGCCAGCAGCCAAGGGGTCAAGGGAGGAAGCGAGCAGTACTTC. Its translation: CASSQGVKGGSEQYF.